This TCR beta chain comes out of a study of blood T cell repertoires in COVID-19. Across the whole study: Sample material is recorded as cDNA or gDNA derived from T cells, B-cell-depleted T cells, or PBMCs.

V was clipped by 0 bases and J by 0 bases, with 6 bases between them. Germline V CDR1 and CDR2: SGHRS, YFSETQ. The CDR3 length is 14 residues. This clone appeared once. Source study methods: For nucleated cells, counts were estimated from reference gene primer amplification. Repertoires were generated with immunoSEQ multiplex PCR, while TCRdb's copy carries only in-frame clones and drops some. That table furnishes V, J and clone size, whereas the DNA furnished D and trimming. The sample holds around 160,000 clones; over 75% are singletons and the top ten take about an eighth. This chain links TRBV5-1 with TRBJ1-1, with D uncertain. Sequencing was performed on peripheral blood. The source is a man aged 60 to 69 with active or convalescent COVID-19. The CDR3 loop reads CASSLGPVNTEAFF. DNA of the CDR3: TGCGCCAGCAGCTTGGGCCCGGTGAACACTGAAGCTTTCTTT.